The rows below give T cell receptor beta chains drawn from one sample of a study of molecular identifiers for immune sequencing clone quantification. One entry per CDR3 protein results from TCRdb running MiXCR on the PCR reads. The sample yields tens of thousands of distinct CDR3 sequences, over 15% seen once. The specimen was naive CD8+ T cells from blood, with Jurkat cell RNA spiked in. Receptors originate from a human donor in good health. Some libraries in this study had Jurkat cell RNA spiked in. CDR3s include the opening cysteine and the closing phenylalanine or tryptophan. Fields, in order: D gene, J gene, clone size, V gene, CDR3 protein, CDR3 DNA. The D gene is left open where the match is weak. Expanded clones are given a class, and other clones once, few, many or no size at all.

d_gene: .
j_gene: TRBJ1-1
abundance: many
v_gene: TRBV28
CDR3aa: CASSLERMNTEAFF
CDR3nt: TGTGCCAGCAGTTTAGAACGGATGAACACTGAAGCTTTCTTT

d_gene: .
j_gene: TRBJ2-6
abundance: many
v_gene: TRBV7-9
CDR3aa: CASSPLTGANVLTF
CDR3nt: TGTGCCAGCAGCCCCCTAACTGGGGCCAACGTCCTGACTTTC

d_gene: TRBD1
j_gene: TRBJ2-5
abundance: .
v_gene: TRBV4-3
CDR3aa: CASSQAPPGTAQETQYF
CDR3nt: TGCGCCAGCAGCCAAGCCCCCCCCGGGACAGCCCAAGAGACCCAGTACTTC

d_gene: .
j_gene: TRBJ1-1
abundance: .
v_gene: TRBV14
CDR3aa: CASSQSSDPNTEAFF
CDR3nt: TGTGCCAGCAGCCAATCCTCAGACCCGAACACTGAAGCTTTCTTT

d_gene: .
j_gene: TRBJ1-1
abundance: many
v_gene: TRBV6-2/TRBV6-3
CDR3aa: CASSYPVTNTEAFF
CDR3nt: TGTGCCAGCAGTTACCCGGTTACGAACACTGAAGCTTTCTTT

d_gene: .
j_gene: TRBJ2-7
abundance: many
v_gene: TRBV7-6
CDR3aa: CASSSYRDPGEQYF
CDR3nt: TGTGCCAGCAGCTCCTACCGGGACCCTGGCGAGCAGTACTTC

d_gene: TRBD2
j_gene: TRBJ2-3
abundance: many
v_gene: TRBV20-1
CDR3aa: CSAGGELGPDTQYF
CDR3nt: TGCAGCGCGGGGGGGGAGTTGGGCCCAGATACGCAGTATTTT

d_gene: .
j_gene: TRBJ1-3
abundance: many
v_gene: TRBV5-4
CDR3aa: CASSSVPAGGYSGNTIYF
CDR3nt: TGTGCCAGCAGCTCCGTCCCGGCAGGAGGGTATTCGGGAAACACCATATATTTT

d_gene: .
j_gene: TRBJ2-1
abundance: many
v_gene: TRBV20-1
CDR3aa: CSARDLLGQFYNEQFF
CDR3nt: TGCAGTGCTAGAGATCTCCTAGGACAGTTCTACAATGAGCAGTTCTTC

d_gene: TRBD1
j_gene: TRBJ2-7
abundance: .
v_gene: TRBV19
CDR3aa: CASSIGTDYEQYF
CDR3nt: TGTGCCAGTAGTATCGGGACAGATTACGAGCAGTACTTC

d_gene: TRBD2
j_gene: TRBJ2-3
abundance: many
v_gene: TRBV7-6
CDR3aa: CASSEGLVGTDTQYF
CDR3nt: TGTGCCAGCAGCGAGGGACTAGTGGGCACAGATACGCAGTATTTT

d_gene: .
j_gene: TRBJ2-4
abundance: many
v_gene: TRBV19
CDR3aa: CASSIGAENIQYF
CDR3nt: TGTGCCAGTAGTATCGGTGCAGAAAACATTCAGTACTTC

d_gene: TRBD1
j_gene: TRBJ2-2
abundance: many
v_gene: TRBV7-9
CDR3aa: CASSLEPRGTGELFF
CDR3nt: TGTGCCAGCAGCTTAGAGCCCAGGGGGACCGGGGAGCTGTTTTTT

d_gene: .
j_gene: TRBJ2-5
abundance: .
v_gene: TRBV4-1
CDR3aa: CASSQGPRRGETQYF
CDR3nt: TGCGCCAGCAGCCAAGGCCCGCGCAGGGGAGAGACCCAGTACTTC

d_gene: .
j_gene: TRBJ1-5
abundance: .
v_gene: TRBV12-3/TRBV12-4
CDR3aa: CASSPNNQPQHF
CDR3nt: TGTGCCAGCAGTCCGAATAATCAGCCCCAGCATTTT

d_gene: TRBD2
j_gene: TRBJ2-4
abundance: many
v_gene: TRBV11-2
CDR3aa: CASSLASSGGLAKNIQYF
CDR3nt: TGTGCCAGCAGCTTAGCTTCTAGCGGGGGTCTAGCCAAAAACATTCAGTACTTC

d_gene: TRBD2
j_gene: TRBJ2-7
abundance: many
v_gene: TRBV5-4
CDR3aa: CASSLVGGGSYEQYF
CDR3nt: TGTGCCAGCAGCTTGGTTGGCGGGGGCTCCTACGAGCAGTACTTC

d_gene: TRBD2
j_gene: TRBJ2-3
abundance: .
v_gene: TRBV7-9
CDR3aa: CASSLLAGGSTDTQYF
CDR3nt: TGTGCCAGCAGCTTATTGGCGGGGGGAAGCACAGATACGCAGTATTTT

d_gene: .
j_gene: TRBJ1-4
abundance: .
v_gene: TRBV4-3
CDR3aa: CASGEAGKLFF
CDR3nt: TGCGCCAGCGGCGAGGCGGGGAAACTGTTTTTT

d_gene: .
j_gene: TRBJ2-2
abundance: many
v_gene: TRBV24-1
CDR3aa: CATKGVTGELFF
CDR3nt: TGTGCCACCAAGGGCGTAACCGGGGAGCTGTTTTTT

d_gene: TRBD2
j_gene: TRBJ2-5
abundance: many
v_gene: TRBV6-2/TRBV6-3
CDR3aa: CASSWTSDYQETQYF
CDR3nt: TGTGCCAGCAGTTGGACTAGCGACTACCAAGAGACCCAGTACTTC

d_gene: TRBD2
j_gene: TRBJ2-5
abundance: many
v_gene: TRBV30
CDR3aa: CAWSLPGGETQYF
CDR3nt: TGTGCCTGGAGTCTCCCGGGGGGAGAGACCCAGTACTTC

d_gene: .
j_gene: TRBJ2-2
abundance: .
v_gene: TRBV12-3/TRBV12-4
CDR3aa: CASSITGFLYTGELVF
CDR3nt: TGTGCCAGCAGTATCACAGGGTTCTTGTACACCGGGGAGCTGGTTTTT

d_gene: .
j_gene: TRBJ2-7
abundance: many
v_gene: TRBV6-5
CDR3aa: CASSTQGNEQYF
CDR3nt: TGTGCCAGCAGTACACAGGGAAACGAGCAGTACTTC

d_gene: .
j_gene: TRBJ2-5
abundance: many
v_gene: TRBV6-2/TRBV6-3
CDR3aa: CASSYPPGLQETQYF
CDR3nt: TGTGCCAGCAGTTACCCCCCGGGCCTACAAGAGACCCAGTACTTC

d_gene: .
j_gene: TRBJ1-1
abundance: many
v_gene: TRBV4-3
CDR3aa: CASSQAYRFWGEAFF
CDR3nt: TGCGCCAGCAGCCAAGCTTATCGATTTTGGGGTGAAGCTTTCTTT

d_gene: TRBD2
j_gene: TRBJ2-2
abundance: .
v_gene: TRBV27
CDR3aa: CASSPGRAIGELFF
CDR3nt: TGTGCCAGTAGTCCGGGGAGGGCAATCGGGGAGCTGTTTTTT

d_gene: .
j_gene: TRBJ2-5
abundance: medium-sized
v_gene: TRBV7-9
CDR3aa: CASSLNTEETQYF
CDR3nt: TGTGCCAGCAGCTTAAATACAGAAGAGACCCAGTACTTC

d_gene: .
j_gene: TRBJ2-2
abundance: many
v_gene: TRBV4-3
CDR3aa: CASSQDQTATFAGELFF
CDR3nt: TGCGCCAGCAGCCAAGATCAAACAGCGACGTTTGCCGGGGAGCTGTTTTTT

d_gene: .
j_gene: TRBJ2-5
abundance: .
v_gene: TRBV16
CDR3aa: CASSRGQQETQYF
CDR3nt: TGTGCCAGCAGCCGCGGACAGCAAGAGACCCAGTACTTC

d_gene: .
j_gene: TRBJ2-1
abundance: many
v_gene: TRBV4-1
CDR3aa: CASKGGQLGGEQFF
CDR3nt: TGCGCCAGCAAGGGAGGACAGCTAGGGGGGGAGCAGTTCTTC

d_gene: .
j_gene: TRBJ1-5
abundance: many
v_gene: TRBV6-5
CDR3aa: CASSPTPFGNQPQHF
CDR3nt: TGTGCCAGCAGTCCCACACCTTTTGGGAATCAGCCCCAGCATTTT

d_gene: TRBD1
j_gene: TRBJ1-2
abundance: many
v_gene: TRBV28
CDR3aa: CASSSRGRDGYTF
CDR3nt: TGTGCCAGCAGTTCCAGGGGGCGTGACGGCTACACCTTC

d_gene: TRBD2
j_gene: TRBJ2-1
abundance: many
v_gene: TRBV24-1
CDR3aa: CATSDRTSGDNEQFF
CDR3nt: TGTGCCACCAGTGATAGGACTAGCGGGGATAATGAGCAGTTCTTC

d_gene: TRBD2
j_gene: TRBJ2-3
abundance: many
v_gene: TRBV28
CDR3aa: CASSLRTSGRASDTQYF
CDR3nt: TGTGCCAGCAGTTTACGGACTAGCGGGAGGGCCTCGGATACGCAGTATTTT

d_gene: .
j_gene: TRBJ2-7
abundance: many
v_gene: TRBV7-9
CDR3aa: CASREAGGASYEQYF
CDR3nt: TGTGCCAGCAGGGAGGCTGGGGGTGCCTCCTACGAGCAGTACTTC

d_gene: .
j_gene: TRBJ2-5
abundance: many
v_gene: TRBV2
CDR3aa: CASSLPGKLGQETQYF
CDR3nt: TGTGCCAGCAGTCTGCCAGGGAAGTTGGGGCAAGAGACCCAGTACTTC

d_gene: TRBD2
j_gene: TRBJ2-3
abundance: many
v_gene: TRBV28
CDR3aa: CASSYPLISGGTSGRTSTDTQYF
CDR3nt: TGTGCCAGCAGTTATCCACTCATCTCCGGTGGGACTAGCGGGAGGACTAGCACAGATACGCAGTATTTT

d_gene: .
j_gene: TRBJ1-1
abundance: many
v_gene: TRBV5-4
CDR3aa: CASSLRGAWNTEAFF
CDR3nt: TGTGCCAGCAGCTTGAGGGGGGCCTGGAACACTGAAGCTTTCTTT

d_gene: .
j_gene: TRBJ2-2
abundance: many
v_gene: TRBV9
CDR3aa: CASSLPRGGGLSNTGELFF
CDR3nt: TGTGCCAGCAGCCTCCCAAGAGGGGGAGGGTTATCGAACACCGGGGAGCTGTTTTTT

d_gene: TRBD2
j_gene: TRBJ2-1
abundance: few
v_gene: TRBV6-2/TRBV6-3
CDR3aa: CASSELAGSYNEQFF
CDR3nt: TGTGCCAGCAGTGAACTAGCGGGCTCCTACAATGAGCAGTTCTTC

d_gene: .
j_gene: TRBJ2-3
abundance: many
v_gene: TRBV19
CDR3aa: CASSIGQFLDTQYF
CDR3nt: TGTGCCAGTAGTATCGGACAGTTTCTAGATACGCAGTATTTT

d_gene: .
j_gene: TRBJ2-7
abundance: many
v_gene: TRBV7-9
CDR3aa: CASSDGTFYEQYF
CDR3nt: TGTGCCAGCAGCGACGGGACTTTCTACGAGCAGTACTTC

d_gene: .
j_gene: TRBJ2-3
abundance: many
v_gene: TRBV9
CDR3aa: CASSRGGTRLADTQYF
CDR3nt: TGTGCCAGCAGCCGCGGAGGGACTCGCCTGGCAGATACGCAGTATTTT

d_gene: TRBD1
j_gene: TRBJ1-4
abundance: many
v_gene: TRBV6-5
CDR3aa: CASSLVNAGGEKLFF
CDR3nt: TGTGCCAGCAGTCTAGTTAACGCAGGGGGCGAAAAACTGTTTTTT